The rows below give T cell receptor beta chains drawn from one sample of a study of T-cell memory formation after mild COVID-19. In TCRdb, the 5' RACE reads were re-called with MiXCR into one record per CDR3 protein. The table includes about 390,000 distinct CDR3 sequences, about 15% detected once. Sequenced input: PBMCs or a T cell subset sorted from them (not recorded which). The source of these receptors is a man between 18 and 35 years old who had mild COVID-19 (a few samples of this study predate the infection). Cell type and time point are not known. The CDR3 runs from the conserved cysteine through the conserved F or W. A D gene is named only where the DNA matches it firmly. Clone size is shown for a subset of rows, as once, few, many or a class of expanded clone.

d_gene: .; abundance: many; j_gene: TRBJ2-2; v_gene: TRBV5-1; len: 13; CDR3nt: TGCGCCAGCAGCTGGAGTGGTGCCGGGGAGCTGTTTTTT; CDR3aa: CASSWSGAGELFF
d_gene: TRBD2; abundance: many; j_gene: TRBJ2-1; v_gene: TRBV5-1; len: 16; CDR3nt: TGCGCCAGCAGCTTGGATGCCGGGGGGGCCTACAATGAGCAGTTCTTC; CDR3aa: CASSLDAGGAYNEQFF
d_gene: .; abundance: few; j_gene: TRBJ1-1; v_gene: TRBV5-1; len: 14; CDR3nt: TGCGCCAGCAGTTTAGGGGAAGTGAACACTGAAGCTTTCTTT; CDR3aa: CASSLGEVNTEAFF
d_gene: .; abundance: once; j_gene: TRBJ1-5; v_gene: TRBV7-2; len: 15; CDR3nt: TGTGCCAGCAGCTTACGGCCCGGTTTTGGTCAGCCCCAGCATTTT; CDR3aa: CASSLRPGFGQPQHF
d_gene: .; abundance: .; j_gene: TRBJ1-5; v_gene: TRBV5-1; len: 19; CDR3nt: TGCGCCAGCAGCTTGGACCTAATAGGCCGGCGGACTAGCAATCAGCCCCAGCATTTT; CDR3aa: CASSLDLIGRRTSNQPQHF
d_gene: TRBD2; abundance: many; j_gene: TRBJ2-3; v_gene: TRBV20-1; len: 18; CDR3nt: TGCAGTGCTAGAGATATTCGGTTTAGCGGGGGGATCACAGATACGCAGTATTTT; CDR3aa: CSARDIRFSGGITDTQYF
d_gene: .; abundance: .; j_gene: TRBJ1-5; v_gene: TRBV5-5; len: 17; CDR3nt: TGTGCCAGCAGCTCACGGATCGACAGCGCGGGCAATCAGCCCCAGCATTTT; CDR3aa: CASSSRIDSAGNQPQHF
d_gene: .; abundance: .; j_gene: TRBJ1-5; v_gene: TRBV4-1; len: 15; CDR3nt: TGCGCCAGCAGCCACCCCTCCGGGGACCCCGGGCCCCAGCATTTT; CDR3aa: CASSHPSGDPGPQHF
d_gene: .; abundance: .; j_gene: TRBJ2-3; v_gene: TRBV3-1; len: 15; CDR3nt: TGTGCCAGCAGCCAAATGAAATCTAGCACAGATACGCAGTATTTT; CDR3aa: CASSQMKSSTDTQYF
d_gene: .; abundance: few; j_gene: TRBJ2-3; v_gene: TRBV2; len: 14; CDR3nt: TGTGCCAGCAGTGACCCTAGCGACACAGATACGCAGTATTTT; CDR3aa: CASSDPSDTDTQYF
d_gene: TRBD1; abundance: .; j_gene: TRBJ1-2; v_gene: TRBV7-9; len: 14; CDR3nt: TGTGCCAGCAGCTTAAACAGGGGCTACTATGGCTACACCTTC; CDR3aa: CASSLNRGYYGYTF
d_gene: TRBD1; abundance: few; j_gene: TRBJ2-5; v_gene: TRBV7-9; len: 16; CDR3nt: TGTGCCAGCAGCTGGTCCGGACAGGGCGCCGGGGAGACCCAGTACTTC; CDR3aa: CASSWSGQGAGETQYF
d_gene: TRBD1; abundance: few; j_gene: TRBJ1-5; v_gene: TRBV12-3/TRBV12-4; len: 14; CDR3nt: TGTGCCAGCAGTTTCGACAGGGAGCATCAGCCCCAGCATTTT; CDR3aa: CASSFDREHQPQHF
d_gene: TRBD1; abundance: few; j_gene: TRBJ1-1; v_gene: TRBV11-1; len: 14; CDR3nt: TGTGCCAGCAGCCTACAGGGGAGGAGAGGGGAAGCTTTCTTT; CDR3aa: CASSLQGRRGEAFF
d_gene: .; abundance: .; j_gene: TRBJ2-7; v_gene: TRBV7-6; len: 12; CDR3nt: TGTGCCAGCAGTTTTGTAGTTGGGGAGCAGTACTTC; CDR3aa: CASSFVVGEQYF
d_gene: .; abundance: .; j_gene: TRBJ1-2; v_gene: TRBV20-1; len: 15; CDR3nt: TGCAGTGCTAGAGATTCAATGAGGGGTGTCTATGGCTACACCTTC; CDR3aa: CSARDSMRGVYGYTF
d_gene: .; abundance: few; j_gene: TRBJ1-5; v_gene: TRBV28; len: 14; CDR3nt: TGTGCCAGCAGTCCCTCATTGAGCAATCAGCCCCAGCATTTT; CDR3aa: CASSPSLSNQPQHF
d_gene: .; abundance: .; j_gene: TRBJ1-5; v_gene: TRBV28; len: 15; CDR3nt: TGTGCCAGCACTACAGGGCGAGGGTCCTATCAGCCCCAGCATTTT; CDR3aa: CASTTGRGSYQPQHF
d_gene: .; abundance: many; j_gene: TRBJ2-4; v_gene: TRBV20-1; len: 13; CDR3nt: TGCAGTGCTAGTGGGCTAGCCAAAAACATTCAGTACTTC; CDR3aa: CSASGLAKNIQYF
d_gene: .; abundance: .; j_gene: TRBJ1-5; v_gene: TRBV18; len: 16; CDR3nt: TGTGCCAGCTCACCATCCGGAGGGGTTAGCAATCAGCCCCAGCATTTT; CDR3aa: CASSPSGGVSNQPQHF
d_gene: .; abundance: many; j_gene: TRBJ1-3; v_gene: TRBV18; len: 15; CDR3nt: TGTGCCAGCTCACCTGAACAGGGCTCTGGAAACACCATATATTTT; CDR3aa: CASSPEQGSGNTIYF
d_gene: .; abundance: .; j_gene: TRBJ1-6; v_gene: TRBV20-1; len: 13; CDR3nt: TGCAGTGCTAACCGGGCATTAAATTCACCCCTCCACTTT; CDR3aa: CSANRALNSPLHF
d_gene: .; abundance: .; j_gene: TRBJ2-5; v_gene: TRBV7-9; len: 13; CDR3nt: TGTGCCAGCAGCTATTGGCGGGAAGAGACCAAGTACTTC; CDR3aa: CASSYWREETKYF
d_gene: .; abundance: .; j_gene: TRBJ2-5; v_gene: TRBV6-2/TRBV6-3; len: 18; CDR3nt: TGTGCCAGCAGTCCTGTTGGGGTGGTCAGGCGGGGTCAAGAGACCCAGTACTTC; CDR3aa: CASSPVGVVRRGQETQYF
d_gene: TRBD1; abundance: .; j_gene: TRBJ1-5; v_gene: TRBV20-1; len: 14; CDR3nt: TGCAGTGCTAGTGTCAGGGGGTTAGGTCAGCCCCAGCATTTT; CDR3aa: CSASVRGLGQPQHF
d_gene: TRBD2; abundance: few; j_gene: TRBJ2-1; v_gene: TRBV7-8; len: 15; CDR3nt: TGTGCCAGCAGCTTTACACCCCGGGGAGGGATTGAGCAGTTCTTC; CDR3aa: CASSFTPRGGIEQFF
d_gene: .; abundance: .; j_gene: TRBJ2-3; v_gene: TRBV11-2; len: 14; CDR3nt: TGTGCCAGCAGCTTAGCGCCGACTGCAGATACGCAGTATTTT; CDR3aa: CASSLAPTADTQYF
d_gene: .; abundance: .; j_gene: TRBJ2-5; v_gene: TRBV7-9; len: 13; CDR3nt: TGTGCCAGCACCATCCCCCCACAAGAGACCCAGTACTTC; CDR3aa: CASTIPPQETQYF
d_gene: .; abundance: few; j_gene: TRBJ2-5; v_gene: TRBV29-1; len: 14; CDR3nt: TGCAGTATCCATACTACGGGGCCCGGGGAGACCCAGTACTTC; CDR3aa: CSIHTTGPGETQYF
d_gene: .; abundance: few; j_gene: TRBJ2-3; v_gene: TRBV7-2; len: 14; CDR3nt: TGTGCCAGCAGCTTAGCTCGAGCGCCTGAATCGCAGTATTTT; CDR3aa: CASSLARAPESQYF
d_gene: .; abundance: .; j_gene: TRBJ2-2; v_gene: TRBV14; len: 12; CDR3nt: TGTGCCAGCAGCGATGCCACCGGGGAGCTGTTTTTT; CDR3aa: CASSDATGELFF
d_gene: .; abundance: few; j_gene: TRBJ2-3; v_gene: TRBV7-2; len: 14; CDR3nt: TGTGCCAGCAGCTTCGTCACAGGGTCGGATACGCAGTATTTT; CDR3aa: CASSFVTGSDTQYF
d_gene: .; abundance: few; j_gene: TRBJ1-5; v_gene: TRBV9; len: 13; CDR3nt: TGTGCCAGCAGCGTAGCTCCCAATCAGCCCCAGCATTTT; CDR3aa: CASSVAPNQPQHF
d_gene: .; abundance: .; j_gene: TRBJ1-1; v_gene: TRBV12-3/TRBV12-4; len: 11; CDR3nt: TGTGCCAGCGCCCTGGGGACTGAAGCTTTCTTT; CDR3aa: CASALGTEAFF
d_gene: TRBD1; abundance: many; j_gene: TRBJ1-2; v_gene: TRBV4-1; len: 20; CDR3nt: TGCGCCAGCAGCCAGTTCGTCACCGGGACAGGAATTCATATCAACTATGGCTACACCTTC; CDR3aa: CASSQFVTGTGIHINYGYTF
d_gene: TRBD2; abundance: few; j_gene: TRBJ2-5; v_gene: TRBV30; len: 15; CDR3nt: TGTGCCTGGGACTTAGGAGTTGGGGGGGAAGAGACCCAGTACTTC; CDR3aa: CAWDLGVGGEETQYF
d_gene: .; abundance: few; j_gene: TRBJ1-3; v_gene: TRBV6-2/TRBV6-3; len: 17; CDR3nt: TGTGCCAGCAGTTACTCGACCAGGAGGATGACTGGAAACACCATATATTTT; CDR3aa: CASSYSTRRMTGNTIYF
d_gene: TRBD2; abundance: few; j_gene: TRBJ2-3; v_gene: TRBV5-1; len: 17; CDR3nt: TGCGCCAGCAGCTTCCGCGTAGGCGGGGGGGTCACAGATACGCAGTATTTT; CDR3aa: CASSFRVGGGVTDTQYF
d_gene: .; abundance: many; j_gene: TRBJ2-1; v_gene: TRBV9; len: 18; CDR3nt: TGTGCCAGCAGCGTAGGGCCCGAGGGGACTCCACCGTACAATGAGCAGTTCTTC; CDR3aa: CASSVGPEGTPPYNEQFF
d_gene: TRBD2; abundance: .; j_gene: TRBJ2-2; v_gene: TRBV9; len: 16; CDR3nt: TGTGCCAGCAGCGTAGGACTAGCCCCGAACACCGGGGAGCTGTTTTTT; CDR3aa: CASSVGLAPNTGELFF
d_gene: .; abundance: many; j_gene: TRBJ2-3; v_gene: TRBV25-1; len: 19; CDR3nt: TGTGCCAGCAGTGAAGAATTTACCGGGACACCTGTTAGCACAGATACGCAGTATTTT; CDR3aa: CASSEEFTGTPVSTDTQYF
d_gene: TRBD2; abundance: .; j_gene: TRBJ2-5; v_gene: TRBV7-9; len: 15; CDR3nt: TGTGCCAGCAGTACTAGCGGAACGTACCAAGAGACCCAGTACTTC; CDR3aa: CASSTSGTYQETQYF
d_gene: .; abundance: .; j_gene: TRBJ1-4; v_gene: TRBV7-6; len: 14; CDR3nt: TGTGCCAGCAGCCAGACACTTACTAATGAAAAACTGTTTTTT; CDR3aa: CASSQTLTNEKLFF
d_gene: .; abundance: .; j_gene: TRBJ1-1; v_gene: TRBV2; len: 14; CDR3nt: TGTGCCAGCAGTGAAGGGTCCCCCGGCACTGAAGCTTTCTTT; CDR3aa: CASSEGSPGTEAFF
d_gene: TRBD1; abundance: .; j_gene: TRBJ1-6; v_gene: TRBV20-1; len: 13; CDR3nt: TGCAGTGCTGGAGGGACAGGGAATTCACCCCTCCACTTT; CDR3aa: CSAGGTGNSPLHF
d_gene: .; abundance: .; j_gene: TRBJ1-5; v_gene: TRBV30; len: 14; CDR3nt: TGTGCCTGGAGTGTTTGGGGGGCAAGACAGCCCCAGCATTTT; CDR3aa: CAWSVWGARQPQHF
d_gene: .; abundance: many; j_gene: TRBJ2-2; v_gene: TRBV18; len: 14; CDR3nt: TGTGCCAGCTCGAAAGTCACGCCCCCCGGGGAGCTGTTTTTT; CDR3aa: CASSKVTPPGELFF
d_gene: TRBD2; abundance: .; j_gene: TRBJ2-3; v_gene: TRBV7-6; len: 15; CDR3nt: TGTGCCAGCAGCTCCAGCGGGGGGGGTTCAGATACGCAGTATTTT; CDR3aa: CASSSSGGGSDTQYF
d_gene: .; abundance: .; j_gene: TRBJ1-3; v_gene: TRBV10-2; len: 14; CDR3nt: TGCGCCAGCACCGATAAGGGGGCTGGAAACACCATATATTTT; CDR3aa: CASTDKGAGNTIYF
d_gene: TRBD2; abundance: .; j_gene: TRBJ2-5; v_gene: TRBV9; len: 15; CDR3nt: TGTGCCAGCAGCGTACAAACTAGCGGGACTGAGACCCAGTACTTC; CDR3aa: CASSVQTSGTETQYF
d_gene: .; abundance: .; j_gene: TRBJ2-7; v_gene: TRBV29-1; len: 15; CDR3nt: TGCAGCGTTGAAGATCGTCAGGGGATCCCCTCCGAGCAGTACTTC; CDR3aa: CSVEDRQGIPSEQYF
d_gene: TRBD1; abundance: .; j_gene: TRBJ1-4; v_gene: TRBV18; len: 16; CDR3nt: TGTGCCAGCTCACCGACAGGGGGAACAACTAATGAAAAACTGTTTTTT; CDR3aa: CASSPTGGTTNEKLFF
d_gene: .; abundance: once; j_gene: TRBJ2-2; v_gene: TRBV7-2; len: 16; CDR3nt: TGTGCCAGCAGCTTAGCGGGGTGGGGGCGCTCCGGGGAGCTGTTTTTT; CDR3aa: CASSLAGWGRSGELFF
d_gene: TRBD1; abundance: few; j_gene: TRBJ2-3; v_gene: TRBV28; len: 17; CDR3nt: TGTGCCAGCAGTTTGGGGGTCCAGGGGGCTAGCACAGATACGCAGTATTTT; CDR3aa: CASSLGVQGASTDTQYF
d_gene: .; abundance: .; j_gene: TRBJ1-1; v_gene: TRBV4-3; len: 18; CDR3nt: TGCGCCAGCAGCCAAGATACCCCCAGGACAGCAAGGAACACTGAAGCTTTCTTT; CDR3aa: CASSQDTPRTARNTEAFF
d_gene: .; abundance: .; j_gene: TRBJ2-1; v_gene: TRBV3-1; len: 16; CDR3nt: TGTGCCAGCAGCCAAGTCCCGGGGTATTCCTACAATGAGCAGTTCTTC; CDR3aa: CASSQVPGYSYNEQFF
d_gene: TRBD2; abundance: .; j_gene: TRBJ2-2; v_gene: TRBV7-6; len: 20; CDR3nt: TGTGCCAGCAGCTTAGTCGAGGGACTAGCGGGGGGGCCTTGGACCGGGGAGCTGTTTTTT; CDR3aa: CASSLVEGLAGGPWTGELFF
d_gene: TRBD1; abundance: few; j_gene: TRBJ2-1; v_gene: TRBV4-3; len: 16; CDR3nt: TGCGCCAGCAGCCAAGATGGGAAGGGGGCTTACAATGAGCAGTTCTTC; CDR3aa: CASSQDGKGAYNEQFF
d_gene: TRBD2; abundance: few; j_gene: TRBJ2-1; v_gene: TRBV18; len: 18; CDR3nt: TGTGCCAGCTCACGCCGGACTAGCGGGGGAAGCTCCTACAATGAGCAGTTCTTC; CDR3aa: CASSRRTSGGSSYNEQFF
d_gene: TRBD2; abundance: many; j_gene: TRBJ2-7; v_gene: TRBV4-3; len: 12; CDR3nt: TGCGCCAGCAGCCAAGGGGGGGGCGAGCAGTACTTC; CDR3aa: CASSQGGGEQYF